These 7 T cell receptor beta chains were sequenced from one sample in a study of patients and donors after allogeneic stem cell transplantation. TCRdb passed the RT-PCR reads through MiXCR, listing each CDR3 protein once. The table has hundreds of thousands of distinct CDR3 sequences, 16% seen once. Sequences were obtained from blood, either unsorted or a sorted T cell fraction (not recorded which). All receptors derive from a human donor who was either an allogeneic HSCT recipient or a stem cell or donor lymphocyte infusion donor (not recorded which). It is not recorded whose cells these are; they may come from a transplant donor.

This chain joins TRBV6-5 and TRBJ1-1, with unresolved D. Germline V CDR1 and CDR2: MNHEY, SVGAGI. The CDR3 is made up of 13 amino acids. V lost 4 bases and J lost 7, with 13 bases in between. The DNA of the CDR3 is TGTGCCAGCAGTTTCTTGCATCCGGTTGAAGCTTTCTTT. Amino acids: CASSFLHPVEAFF.

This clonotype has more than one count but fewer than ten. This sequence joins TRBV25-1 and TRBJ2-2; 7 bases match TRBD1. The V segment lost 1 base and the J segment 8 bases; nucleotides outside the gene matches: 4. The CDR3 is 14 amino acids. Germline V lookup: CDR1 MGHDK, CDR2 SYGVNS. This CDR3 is CASSESTGRGELFF. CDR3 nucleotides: TGTGCCAGCAGTGAATCGACAGGGAGAGGGGAGCTGTTTTTT.

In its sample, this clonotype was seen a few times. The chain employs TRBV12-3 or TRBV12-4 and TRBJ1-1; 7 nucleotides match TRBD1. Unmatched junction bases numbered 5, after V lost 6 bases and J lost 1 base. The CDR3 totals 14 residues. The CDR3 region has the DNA TGTGCCAGCAGGATGACAGGGACGAACACTGAAGCTTTCTTT. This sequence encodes CASRMTGTNTEAFF.

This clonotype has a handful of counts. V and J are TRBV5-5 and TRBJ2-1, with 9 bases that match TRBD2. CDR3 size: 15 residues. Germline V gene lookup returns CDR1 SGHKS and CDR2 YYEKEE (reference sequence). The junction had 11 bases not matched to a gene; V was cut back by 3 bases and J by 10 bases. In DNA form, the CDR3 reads TGTGCCAGCAGCTGTGCCTCCGGGACTAGCTACGAGCAGTTCTTC. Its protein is CASSCASGTSYEQFF. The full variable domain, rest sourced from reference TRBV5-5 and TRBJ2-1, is DAGVTQSPTHLIKTRGQQVTLRCSPISGHKSVSWYQQVLGQGPQFIFQYYEKEERGRGNFPDRFSARQFPNYSSELNVNALLLGDSALYLCASSCASGTSYEQFFGPGTRLTVL.

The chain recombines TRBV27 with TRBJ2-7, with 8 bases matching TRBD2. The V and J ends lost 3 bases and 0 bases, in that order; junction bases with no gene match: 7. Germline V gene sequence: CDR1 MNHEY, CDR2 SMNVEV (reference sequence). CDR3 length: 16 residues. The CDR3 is CASSLTGTRNSYEQYF. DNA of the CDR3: TGTGCCAGCAGTTTGACCGGGACTAGAAACTCCTACGAGCAGTACTTC.

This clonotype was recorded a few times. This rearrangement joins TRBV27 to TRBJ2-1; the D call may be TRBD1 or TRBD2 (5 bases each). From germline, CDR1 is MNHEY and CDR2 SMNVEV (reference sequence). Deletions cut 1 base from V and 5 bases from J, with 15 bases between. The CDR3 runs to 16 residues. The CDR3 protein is CASSLLLPGRNNEQFF. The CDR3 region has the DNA TGTGCCAGCAGTTTATTACTACCGGGACGTAACAATGAGCAGTTCTTC.

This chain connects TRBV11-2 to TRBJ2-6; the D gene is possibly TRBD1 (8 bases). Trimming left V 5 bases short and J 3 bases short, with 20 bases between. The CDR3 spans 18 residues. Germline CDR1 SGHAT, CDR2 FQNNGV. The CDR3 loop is CASSRQGSGANGANVLTF. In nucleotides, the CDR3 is TGTGCCAGCAGCAGACAGGGGAGCGGGGCAAATGGGGCCAACGTCCTGACTTTC.